This entry describes one TCR beta chain. Its specificity is unknown. Treatment denoted: roughly 11-day PBMC culture with coronavirus spike peptide pools or control peptides (ViraFEST assay). These data are taken from a study of vaccination and CD4 T cells after COVID-19. Study overall: Comprising six males and four females, the convalescent participants counted two Hispanic individuals among them. Each control was exposed to a CEFX pool, an HIV-1 Nef pool, or no peptide at all. Median time from second vaccine dose to sampling was 60 to 80 days (14 to 241).

The germline V gene encodes CDR1 SNHLY and CDR2 FYNNEI. Trimming took off 9 bases at V and 3 bases at J, with 12 bases between the two ends. This CDR3 comprises 13 residues. CD4+ T cells that had been cultured provided DNA sequenced with the Oncomine TCR Beta short-read assay. TCRdb recomputed calls from the PCR reads with MiXCR, one row per CDR3 protein. The sample holds more than 15,000 distinct CDR3 sequences, about 44% seen once. General observations from the study: Median SARS-CoV-2-reactive clonotype numbers went from approximately 21 to 40; this increase was not significant.

Sequencing was performed on CD4+ T cells from blood, cultured in vitro. The receptor's source is a human donor who had recovered from COVID-19. The chain has TRBV2 and TRBJ1-5, with D possibly matching TRBD1 (5 bases). Here the CDR3 reads CASWRGINQPQHF. Here the CDR3 DNA reads TGTGCCAGTTGGCGGGGGATCAATCAGCCCCAGCATTTT.